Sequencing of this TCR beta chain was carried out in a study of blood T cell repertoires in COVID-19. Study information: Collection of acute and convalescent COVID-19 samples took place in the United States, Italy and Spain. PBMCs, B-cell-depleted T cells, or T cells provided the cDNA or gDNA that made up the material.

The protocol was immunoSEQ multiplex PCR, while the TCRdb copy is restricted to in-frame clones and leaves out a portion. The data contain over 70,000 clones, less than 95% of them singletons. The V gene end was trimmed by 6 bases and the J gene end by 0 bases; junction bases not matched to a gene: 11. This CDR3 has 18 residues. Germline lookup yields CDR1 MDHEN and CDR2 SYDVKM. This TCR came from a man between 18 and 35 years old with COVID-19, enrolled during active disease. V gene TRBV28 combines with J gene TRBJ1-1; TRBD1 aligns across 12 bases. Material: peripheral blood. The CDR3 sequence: CASRTTRDRGRMNTEAFF. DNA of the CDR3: TGTGCCAGCAGGACGACAAGGGACAGGGGGCGAATGAACACTGAAGCTTTCTTT.